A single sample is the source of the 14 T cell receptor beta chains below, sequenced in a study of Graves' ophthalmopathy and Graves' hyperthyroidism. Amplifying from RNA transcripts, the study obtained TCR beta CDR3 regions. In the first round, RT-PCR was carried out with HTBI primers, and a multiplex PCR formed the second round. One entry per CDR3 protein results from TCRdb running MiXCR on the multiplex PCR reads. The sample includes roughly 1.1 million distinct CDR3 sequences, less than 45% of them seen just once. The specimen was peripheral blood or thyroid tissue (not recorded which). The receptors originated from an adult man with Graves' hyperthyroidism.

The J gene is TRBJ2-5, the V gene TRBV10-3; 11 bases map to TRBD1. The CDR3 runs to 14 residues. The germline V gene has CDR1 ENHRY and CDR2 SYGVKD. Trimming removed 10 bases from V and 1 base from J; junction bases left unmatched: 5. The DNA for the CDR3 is TGTGCCAGCTGGGACAGGGGGTCCCAAGAGACCCAGTACTTC. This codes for CASWDRGSQETQYF.

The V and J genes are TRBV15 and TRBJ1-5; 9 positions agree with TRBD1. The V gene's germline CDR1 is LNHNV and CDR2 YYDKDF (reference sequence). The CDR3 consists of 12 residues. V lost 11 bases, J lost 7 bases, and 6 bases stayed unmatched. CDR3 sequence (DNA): TGTGCCTCCGGGACAGGGAGGCAGCCCCAGCATTTT. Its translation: CASGTGRQPQHF.

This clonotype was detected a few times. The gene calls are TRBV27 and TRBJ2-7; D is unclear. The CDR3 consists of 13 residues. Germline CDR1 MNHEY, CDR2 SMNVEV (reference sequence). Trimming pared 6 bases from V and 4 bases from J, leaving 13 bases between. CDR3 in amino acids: CASSTNVPYEQYF. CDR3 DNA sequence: TGTGCCAGCAGCACTAACGTCCCGTACGAGCAGTACTTC.

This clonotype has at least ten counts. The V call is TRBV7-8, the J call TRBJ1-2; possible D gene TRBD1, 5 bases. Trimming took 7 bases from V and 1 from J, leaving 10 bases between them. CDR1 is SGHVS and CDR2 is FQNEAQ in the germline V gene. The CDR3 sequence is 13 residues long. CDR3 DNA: TGTGCCAGCACTAAGGGACTTAACTATGGCTACACCTTC. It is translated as CASTKGLNYGYTF.

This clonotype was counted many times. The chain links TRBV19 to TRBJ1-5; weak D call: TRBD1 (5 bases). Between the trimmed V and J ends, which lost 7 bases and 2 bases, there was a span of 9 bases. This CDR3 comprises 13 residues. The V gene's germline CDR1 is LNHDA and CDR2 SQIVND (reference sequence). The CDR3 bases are TGTGCCAGTAAGGGGCAGCGCAATCAGCCCCAGCATTTT. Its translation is CASKGQRNQPQHF.

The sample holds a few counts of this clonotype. The CDR3 nucleotides are TGTGCCAGCAGTCCTTTAGGACAGGGCAACACCGGGGAGCTGTTTTTT. This sequence encodes CASSPLGQGNTGELFF. The rearrangement uses TRBV7-9 and TRBJ2-2; 8 positions agree with TRBD1. The V gene's germline CDR1 is SEHNR and CDR2 FQNEAQ (reference sequence). This CDR3 has 16 residues. J was trimmed by 2 bases and V by 6 bases; bases with no gene match: 8.

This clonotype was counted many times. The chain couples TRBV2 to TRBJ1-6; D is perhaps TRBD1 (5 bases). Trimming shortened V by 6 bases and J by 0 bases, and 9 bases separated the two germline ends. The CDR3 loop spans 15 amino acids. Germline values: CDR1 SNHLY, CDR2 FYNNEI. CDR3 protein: CASRGTSSYNSPLHF. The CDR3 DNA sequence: TGTGCCAGCAGAGGGACGAGCTCCTATAATTCACCCCTCCACTTT.

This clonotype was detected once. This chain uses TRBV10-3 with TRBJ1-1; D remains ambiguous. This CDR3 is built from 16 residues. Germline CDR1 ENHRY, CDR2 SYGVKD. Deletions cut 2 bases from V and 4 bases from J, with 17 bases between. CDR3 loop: CAISETTRADFTEAFF. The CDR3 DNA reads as TGTGCCATCAGTGAGACAACCCGGGCGGATTTCACTGAAGCTTTCTTT.

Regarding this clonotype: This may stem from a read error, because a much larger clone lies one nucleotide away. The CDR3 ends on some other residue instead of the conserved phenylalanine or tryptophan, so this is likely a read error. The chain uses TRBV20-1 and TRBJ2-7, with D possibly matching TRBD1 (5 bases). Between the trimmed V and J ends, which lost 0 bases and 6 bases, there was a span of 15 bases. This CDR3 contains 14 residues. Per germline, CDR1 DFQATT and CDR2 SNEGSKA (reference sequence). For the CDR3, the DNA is TGCAGTGCTAGAGAGGTCCTTACAGGCACCGAGCAGTACCTC. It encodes CSAREVLTGTEQYL.

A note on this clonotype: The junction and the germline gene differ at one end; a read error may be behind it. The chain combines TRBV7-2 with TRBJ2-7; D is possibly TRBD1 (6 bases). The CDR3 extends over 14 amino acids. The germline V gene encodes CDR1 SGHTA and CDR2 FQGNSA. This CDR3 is CASSTRDTSCEQYF. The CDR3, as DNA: TGTGCCAGCAGCACCAGGGACACCTCCTGCGAGCAGTACTTC.

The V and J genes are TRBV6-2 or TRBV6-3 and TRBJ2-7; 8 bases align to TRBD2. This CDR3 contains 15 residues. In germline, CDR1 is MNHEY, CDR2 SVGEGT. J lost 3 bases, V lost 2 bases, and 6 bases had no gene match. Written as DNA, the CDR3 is TGTGCCAGCAGTTACGATTTGCGGGGGGACTACGAGCAGTACTTC. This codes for CASSYDLRGDYEQYF.

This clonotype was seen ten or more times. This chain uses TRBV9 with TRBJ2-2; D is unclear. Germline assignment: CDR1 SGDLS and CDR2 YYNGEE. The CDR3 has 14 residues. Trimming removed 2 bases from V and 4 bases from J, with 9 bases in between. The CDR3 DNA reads TGTGCCAGCAGCGTGTGGGTTGGCACCGGGGAGCTGTTTTTT. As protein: CASSVWVGTGELFF.

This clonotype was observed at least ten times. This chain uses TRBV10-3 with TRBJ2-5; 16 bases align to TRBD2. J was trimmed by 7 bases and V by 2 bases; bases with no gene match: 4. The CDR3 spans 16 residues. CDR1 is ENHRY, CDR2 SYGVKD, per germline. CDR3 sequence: CAISEAGLAGGGTQYF. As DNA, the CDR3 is TGTGCCATCAGTGAGGCGGGACTAGCGGGAGGGGGGACCCAGTACTTC.

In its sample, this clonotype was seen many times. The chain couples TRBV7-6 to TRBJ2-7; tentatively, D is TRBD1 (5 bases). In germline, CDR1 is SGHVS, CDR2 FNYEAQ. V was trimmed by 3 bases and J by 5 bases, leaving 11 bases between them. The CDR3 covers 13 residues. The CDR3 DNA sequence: TGTGCCAGCAGCTTGGCAGGGATCAACGAGCAGTACTTC. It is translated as CASSLAGINEQYF. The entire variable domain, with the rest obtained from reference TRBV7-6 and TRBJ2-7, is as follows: GAGVSQSPRYKVTKRGQDVALRCDPISGHVSLYWYRQALGQGPEFLTYFNYEAQQDKSGLPNDRFSAERPEGSISTLTIQRTEQRDSAMYRCASSLAGINEQYFGPGTRLTVT.